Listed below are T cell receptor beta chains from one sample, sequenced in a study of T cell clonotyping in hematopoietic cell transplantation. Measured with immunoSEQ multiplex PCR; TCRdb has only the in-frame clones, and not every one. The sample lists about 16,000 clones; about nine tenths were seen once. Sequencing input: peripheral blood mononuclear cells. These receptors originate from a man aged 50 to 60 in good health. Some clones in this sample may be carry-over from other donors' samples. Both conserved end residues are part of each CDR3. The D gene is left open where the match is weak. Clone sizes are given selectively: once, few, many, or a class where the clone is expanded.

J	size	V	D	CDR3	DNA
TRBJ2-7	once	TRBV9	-	CASSVDQGGSYEQYF	TGTGCCAGCAGCGTAGATCAGGGGGGCTCCTACGAGCAGTACTTC
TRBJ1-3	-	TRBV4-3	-	CASSQDGPSSGNTIYF	TGCGCCAGCAGCCAAGATGGGCCGAGCTCTGGAAACACCATATATTTT
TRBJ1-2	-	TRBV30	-	CAWTRQVGGGFGYTF	TGTGCCTGGACCAGACAGGTTGGCGGAGGGTTTGGCTACACCTTC
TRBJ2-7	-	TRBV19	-	CASSSEYEQYF	TGTGCCAGTAGTAGCGAGTACGAGCAGTACTTC
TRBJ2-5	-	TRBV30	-	CAWSIGRGETQYF	TGTGCCTGGAGTATAGGGAGGGGGGAGACCCAGTACTTC
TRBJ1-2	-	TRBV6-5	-	CASRPQENYGYTF	TGTGCCAGCAGACCACAGGAGAACTATGGCTACACCTTC
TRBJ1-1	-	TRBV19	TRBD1	CASGRDRGDTEAFF	TGTGCCAGTGGAAGAGACAGGGGGGACACTGAAGCTTTCTTT
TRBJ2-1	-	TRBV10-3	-	CAISRMGMDEQFF	TGTGCCATCAGCCGGATGGGGATGGATGAGCAGTTCTTC
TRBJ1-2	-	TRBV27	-	CASSLSPNRLDGYTF	TGTGCCAGCAGTTTATCGCCTAACAGGTTAGATGGCTACACCTTC
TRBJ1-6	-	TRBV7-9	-	CASSLRGADSPLHF	TGTGCCAGCAGCCTCAGGGGTGCAGATTCACCCCTCCACTTT
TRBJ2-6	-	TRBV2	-	CASKLWGPGANVLTF	TGTGCCAGCAAGTTGTGGGGGCCTGGGGCCAACGTCCTGACTTTC
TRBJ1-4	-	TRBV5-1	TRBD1	CASSVGTDHSSEKLFF	TGCGCCAGCAGCGTAGGGACAGACCACAGTAGCGAAAAACTGTTTTTT
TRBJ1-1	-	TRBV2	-	CASSDRDTEAFF	TGTGCCAGCAGTGACCGGGACACTGAAGCTTTCTTT
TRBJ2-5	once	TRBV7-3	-	CASSSARQETQYF	TGTGCCAGCAGCTCGGCCCGACAAGAGACCCAGTACTTC
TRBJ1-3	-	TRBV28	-	CASSLGVGYTIYF	TGTGCCAGCAGTTTAGGGGTGGGTTACACCATATATTTT
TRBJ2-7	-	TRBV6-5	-	CASSTGFSSYEQYF	TGTGCCAGCAGCACCGGGTTCTCCTCCTACGAGCAGTACTTC
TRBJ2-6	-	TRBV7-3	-	CASSEYTTNVLTF	TGTGCCAGCAGCGAATACACCACCAACGTCCTGACTTTC
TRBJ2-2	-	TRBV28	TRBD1	CASSFQDREAGELFF	TGTGCCAGCAGTTTCCAGGACAGGGAAGCCGGGGAGCTGTTTTTT
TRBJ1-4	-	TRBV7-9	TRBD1	CASSLVPRDRGRVEKLFF	TGTGCCAGCAGCTTAGTCCCAAGGGACAGGGGGCGCGTTGAAAAACTGTTTTTT
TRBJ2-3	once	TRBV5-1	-	CASSASSGTDTQYF	TGCGCCAGCAGCGCCTCTTCGGGGACAGATACGCAGTATTTT
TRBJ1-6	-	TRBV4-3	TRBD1	CASSQDVGTGGGYRLPLHF	TGCGCCAGCAGCCAAGATGTAGGGACAGGGGGAGGTTATAGGTTACCCCTCCACTTT
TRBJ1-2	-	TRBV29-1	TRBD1	CSVEDGGQGAIYGYTF	TGCAGCGTTGAAGACGGAGGGCAGGGGGCAATCTATGGCTACACCTTC
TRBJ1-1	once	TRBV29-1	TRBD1	CSGGQGSDTEAFF	TGCAGCGGAGGACAGGGTAGTGACACTGAAGCTTTCTTT
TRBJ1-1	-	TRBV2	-	CASSPRTESTEAFF	TGTGCCAGCAGTCCCCGGACAGAAAGCACTGAAGCTTTCTTT
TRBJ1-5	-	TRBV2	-	CASRLAGDMLPQHF	TGTGCCAGCCGGCTGGCAGGGGACATGTTGCCCCAGCATTTT
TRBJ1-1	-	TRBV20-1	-	CSAGAGTEAFF	TGCAGTGCCGGAGCCGGCACTGAAGCTTTCTTT
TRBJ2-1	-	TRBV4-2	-	CASSHSLDTPYNEQFF	TGTGCCAGCAGCCATTCCCTAGATACCCCCTACAATGAGCAGTTCTTC